A single sample is the source of the 31 T cell receptor beta chains below, sequenced in a study of CD8 T cells in ankylosing spondylitis. TCRdb independently ran MiXCR on the 5' RACE reads; one entry per CDR3 protein. Here the sample spans some 92,000 distinct CDR3 sequences, 27% being singletons. Source material: blood, either unsorted or a sorted T cell fraction (not recorded which). All receptors derive from a male donor with ankylosing spondylitis or in good health (not recorded which).

This clonotype came up many times. The V call is TRBV20-1, the J call TRBJ1-2, with 9 positions matching TRBD1. V lost 3 bases, J lost 6 bases, and 2 bases stayed unmatched. The V gene's germline CDR1 is DFQATT and CDR2 SNEGSKA (reference sequence). There are 12 residues in the CDR3. The CDR3 nucleotides read TGCAGTGCTAGGGACAGGGGACATGGCTACACCTTC. Translated, it gives CSARDRGHGYTF.

The chain recombines TRBV20-1 with TRBJ2-2, with D uncertain. The V and J ends lost 1 base and 3 bases respectively, with 6 bases between them. Looked up from germline, CDR1 is DFQATT and CDR2 is SNEGSKA (reference sequence). This CDR3 contains 13 residues. CDR3 DNA: TGCAGTGCTAGAGTGACGGACACCGGGGAGCTGTTTTTT. Translated: CSARVTDTGELFF.

This clonotype was observed a few times. The chain is built from TRBV12-3 or TRBV12-4 and TRBJ2-2; a weak D match, TRBD1 (6 bases). CDR3 length: 14 amino acids. The V end was cut by 5 bases, the J end by 4 bases, with 11 bases between. The CDR3 coding sequence is TGTGCCAGCAGTCGGACAGAGGGCACCGGGGAGCTGTTTTTT. This codes for CASSRTEGTGELFF.

The chain joins TRBV5-1 to TRBJ1-2; a possible D gene is TRBD1 (5 bases). This CDR3 contains 16 residues. Trimming cost V 0 bases and J 8 bases, with 20 bases left between them. CDR1 is SGHRS and CDR2 is YFSETQ in the germline V gene. The CDR3: CASSLGNNEQAPGYTF. For the CDR3, the DNA is TGCGCCAGCAGCTTGGGGAACAACGAACAGGCGCCGGGCTACACCTTC.

In this sample, this clonotype turned up many times. V gene TRBV20-1 combines with J gene TRBJ1-4, with D tentatively TRBD1 (6 bases). The V and J ends lost 6 bases and 7 bases respectively, with 18 bases between them. CDR3 length equals 14 residues. Germline V gives CDR1 DFQATT, CDR2 SNEGSKA (reference sequence). CDR3: CSAARTASGEKLFF. The CDR3 region has the DNA TGCAGTGCCGCCAGGACAGCGTCGGGTGAAAAACTGTTTTTT.

This clonotype was counted only a few times. This chain connects TRBV20-1 to TRBJ2-7; TRBD1 might be the D (6 bases). The CDR3 runs 13 residues. CDR1 is DFQATT and CDR2 is SNEGSKA in the germline V gene (reference sequence). V was trimmed by 2 bases and J by 0 bases, leaving 8 bases between them. The CDR3 sequence is CSARSDSSYEQYF. CDR3 DNA sequence: TGCAGTGCTAGATCGGACAGCTCCTACGAGCAGTACTTC.

This clonotype was detected a few times. CDR3 protein: CASSQGGYSNQPQHF. For the CDR3, the DNA is TGTGCCAGCAGTCAAGGGGGATATAGCAATCAGCCCCAGCATTTT. V is TRBV27 and J is TRBJ1-5; weak D call: TRBD1 (6 bases). The CDR3 runs to 15 residues. Germline CDR1 and CDR2: MNHEY and SMNVEV (reference sequence). The V gene lost 5 bases and the J gene lost 0 bases, with 11 bases spanning the gap.

There are a few counts of this clonotype. V usage is TRBV28 and J usage is TRBJ2-4; D might be TRBD2 (7 bases). CDR1 and CDR2 from the germline V gene are MDHEN and SYDVKM. CDR3 length: 17 residues. V was trimmed by 8 bases and J by 3 bases, leaving 23 bases between them. The CDR3 DNA is TGTGCCAGCGAGACCGTCCGAGGGGGGGCAGGCAAAAACATTCAGTACTTC. Protein sequence: CASETVRGGAGKNIQYF.

This clonotype showed up just a few times. This chain uses TRBV7-2 with TRBJ1-1; 11 positions agree with TRBD1. Germline assignment: CDR1 SGHTA and CDR2 FQGNSA. V shed 1 base, J shed 7 bases, and the junction held 2 bases outside the gene matches. This CDR3 has 14 amino acids. CDR3 residues: CASSLVGTGGEAFF. CDR3 bases: TGTGCCAGCAGCTTAGTAGGGACAGGGGGTGAAGCTTTCTTT.

This clonotype was observed a few times. The chain couples TRBV5-1 to TRBJ1-1, with D perhaps matching TRBD1 (5 bases). Germline V lookup: CDR1 SGHRS, CDR2 YFSETQ. The CDR3 runs to 14 residues. The V end lost 3 bases, the J end lost 3 bases, and 12 bases lay between the germline ends. The CDR3 protein is CASSSSRGDTEAFF. The DNA of the CDR3 is TGCGCCAGCAGCTCGTCACGGGGGGACACTGAAGCTTTCTTT. The full variable domain, rest sourced from reference TRBV5-1 and TRBJ1-1, is KAGVTQTPRYLIKTRGQQVTLSCSPISGHRSVSWYQQTPGQGLQFLFEYFSETQRNKGNFPGRFSGRQFSNSRSEMNVSTLELGDSALYLCASSSSRGDTEAFFGQGTRLTVV.

V and J are TRBV3-1 and TRBJ1-1, with D uncertain. Germline CDR1 is LGHDT and CDR2 is YNNKEL (reference sequence). The ends were cut back, 6 bases at V and 2 bases at J, with 13 bases in the middle. CDR3 size: 14 residues. The DNA of the CDR3 is TGTGCCAGCAGTCCCATAGGGTTCAACACTGAAGCTTTCTTT. This translates into CASSPIGFNTEAFF.

This clonotype has more than one count but fewer than ten. The chain employs TRBV5-1 and TRBJ1-2; a weak D match, TRBD1 (5 bases). V gave up 4 bases and J gave up 0 bases, with 19 bases separating them. The V gene's germline CDR1 is SGHRS and CDR2 YFSETQ. The CDR3 runs 17 residues. The CDR3 reads CASSPEGALPSNYGYTF. As DNA, the CDR3 is TGCGCCAGCAGCCCTGAAGGGGCACTACCCTCTAACTATGGCTACACCTTC.

This clonotype appeared a few times. J is TRBJ1-3 and V is TRBV5-1, with no clear D. The CDR3 length is 14 residues. V lost 4 bases and J 0 bases, leaving 8 bases between the germline ends. Germline V gives CDR1 SGHRS, CDR2 YFSETQ. The CDR3: CASSALSSGNTIYF. The CDR3 region has the DNA TGCGCCAGCAGCGCCTTGAGCTCTGGAAACACCATATATTTT.

This clonotype was picked up a small number of times. This chain links TRBV5-5 with TRBJ1-2, with D possibly matching TRBD1 (5 bases). V was pared by 7 bases and J by 4 bases, with 8 bases between. Germline-derived CDR1 and CDR2 are SGHKS and YYEKEE (reference sequence). This CDR3 has 11 amino acids. CDR3 loop: CASGRVYGYTF. For the CDR3, the DNA is TGTGCCAGCGGCAGGGTCTATGGCTACACCTTC.

This clonotype occurred a few times. The chain combines TRBV20-1 with TRBJ1-3, with D unresolved. Germline V CDR1 and CDR2: DFQATT, SNEGSKA (reference sequence). The CDR3 is 14 residues long. V lost 0 bases and J lost 3, with 9 bases in between. CDR3 sequence reads: CSARDHVRGNTIYF. The CDR3 DNA reads TGCAGTGCTAGAGATCACGTACGTGGAAACACCATATATTTT.

This clonotype has a handful of counts. The chain joins TRBV6-1 to TRBJ1-1, with 7 nucleotides matching TRBD1. The CDR3 runs to 13 residues. CDR1 and CDR2 from the germline V gene are MNHNS and SASEGT. The V and J ends lost 9 bases and 6 bases, in that order; junction bases with no gene match: 10. The CDR3 DNA is TGTGCCAGTAGACAGGGAGGGAGCGCTGAAGCTTTCTTT. The encoded protein is CASRQGGSAEAFF.

This clonotype was seen a handful of times. The J gene is TRBJ1-2, the V gene TRBV20-1; D remains unclear. From germline, CDR1 is DFQATT and CDR2 SNEGSKA (reference sequence). Trimming removed 6 bases at V and 8 bases at J, with 16 bases between. There are 12 residues in the CDR3. For the CDR3, the DNA is TGCAGTGCCGTTCGGACGGCCGACGGCTACACCTTC. Translation gives CSAVRTADGYTF.

The sample holds a few counts of this clonotype. This chain uses TRBV7-9 with TRBJ2-3; the D gene is possibly TRBD1 (5 bases). V lost 7 bases and J 5 bases, leaving 16 bases between the germline ends. CDR3 length: 14 amino acids. Germline loops: CDR1 SEHNR, CDR2 FQNEAQ (reference sequence). The CDR3 DNA follows: TGTGCCAGCAAAGGGGCAGGGTTCGTAGATACGCAGTATTTT. Its protein is CASKGAGFVDTQYF. Full variable domain (rest looked up from reference TRBV7-9 and TRBJ2-3): DTGVSQNPRHKITKRGQNVTFRCDPISEHNRLYWYRQTLGQGPEFLTYFQNEAQLEKSRLLSDRFSAERPKGSFSTLEIQRTEQGDSAMYLCASKGAGFVDTQYFGPGTRLTVL.

This clonotype has only a few counts. The chain uses TRBV10-2 and TRBJ2-1; 8 positions agree with TRBD2. CDR1 is WSHSY, CDR2 SAAADI, per germline. The CDR3 is 14 residues long. V lost 7 bases, J lost 7 bases, and 9 bases stayed unmatched. CDR3 DNA: TGCGCCAGCATTGTAGCGGGATCGGGGAATGAGCAGTTCTTC. Translating it yields CASIVAGSGNEQFF.

The V call is TRBV6-2 or TRBV6-3, the J call TRBJ2-3; D gene ambiguous. V dropped 6 bases and J dropped 3 bases, with 10 bases sitting between them. Germline CDR1 is MNHEY and CDR2 is SVGEGT. The CDR3 covers 13 residues. In DNA form, the CDR3 reads TGTGCCAGCAGGATGCTTCAAACAGATACGCAGTATTTT. Residues: CASRMLQTDTQYF.

The table lists this clonotype with many counts. As DNA, the CDR3 is TGCGCCAGCACCCCAAGTCCCTTAGCGGGAGGGCGAAATGAGCAGTTCTTC. It yields the protein CASTPSPLAGGRNEQFF. The chain combines TRBV4-1 with TRBJ2-1; 11 nucleotides align to TRBD2. This CDR3 spans 17 amino acids. The ends lost 7 bases at V and 7 bases at J; junction bases unmatched: 15. Germline V lookup: CDR1 MGHRA, CDR2 YSYEKL.

The V gene is TRBV6-1, the J gene TRBJ2-5; 7 bases fit TRBD2. The J segment lost 2 bases and the V segment lost 6 bases, leaving 9 bases of the junction unmatched. The CDR3 extends over 15 amino acids. Germline CDR1 is MNHNS and CDR2 is SASEGT. As DNA, the CDR3 is TGTGCCAGCAGAAGGACTAGGGATGAGCAAGAGACCCAGTACTTC. Its translation: CASRRTRDEQETQYF.

This clonotype came up a few times. V is TRBV13 and J is TRBJ2-7, with 7 bases that match TRBD1. Germline V gives CDR1 PRHDT, CDR2 FYEKMQ (reference sequence). The CDR3 is 14 amino acids. J lost 4 bases, V lost 2 bases, and 5 bases had no gene match. The CDR3 DNA follows: TGTGCCAGCAGCTTAAGGGACAGAACTTACGAGCAGTACTTC. Protein: CASSLRDRTYEQYF.

Only a few counts were recorded for this clonotype. V and J are TRBV5-1 and TRBJ2-3; the match to TRBD2 covers 9 bases. Losses at the gene ends were 4 bases for V and 3 bases for J; bases not matched to a gene: 9. There are 16 residues in the CDR3. The germline V gene encodes CDR1 SGHRS and CDR2 YFSETQ. CDR3 amino acids: CASSLFAGGPTDTQYF. CDR3 in DNA: TGCGCCAGCAGCCTTTTCGCGGGAGGGCCTACAGATACGCAGTATTTT.

The genes are TRBV20-1 and TRBJ1-4; no reliable D call. CDR3 length: 13 amino acids. Trimming removed 2 bases from V and 7 bases from J, with 11 bases in between. Germline CDR1 reads DFQATT; CDR2 reads SNEGSKA (reference sequence). The CDR3 protein is CSARPSIGEKLFF. The CDR3 DNA follows: TGCAGTGCTAGACCCTCCATCGGTGAAAAACTGTTTTTT.

The CDR3 DNA reads as TGTGCCAGCAGTCGGGCTTGGAACGGCGCCTACGAGCAGTACTTC. Translating it yields CASSRAWNGAYEQYF. This sequence joins TRBV12-3 or TRBV12-4 and TRBJ2-7, with no clear D. The CDR3 is made up of 15 amino acids. V lost 5 bases, J lost 2 bases, and 16 bases lay in between.

This clonotype was seen only a few times. V is TRBV21-1 and J is TRBJ2-5; TRBD1 reflects the table's D call only, with no check against the DNA. TRBV21-1 is a listed pseudogene. This CDR3 is built from 19 residues. DNA for the CDR3: TGTGCCAGCAGCATCTTGGAGTCTTTCCGGGACAGGCCACAAGAGACCCAGTACTTC. Its translation: CASSILESFRDRPQETQYF.

The rearrangement uses TRBV6-5 and TRBJ2-1; no firm D call. CDR1 and CDR2 from the germline V gene are MNHEY and SVGAGI. The CDR3 is made up of 11 amino acids. V was shortened by 3 bases and J by 10 bases, with 7 bases between the two germline ends. The CDR3: CASSYKVEQFF. The CDR3 DNA reads TGTGCCAGCAGTTATAAAGTAGAGCAGTTCTTC.

There are a few counts of this clonotype. The genes are TRBV2 and TRBJ1-2; D is unclear. Trimming cost V 7 bases and J 7 bases, with 10 bases left between them. The CDR3 covers 11 residues. Looked up from germline, CDR1 is SNHLY and CDR2 is FYNNEI. The CDR3 spells CASTEVTGYTF. The DNA of the CDR3 is TGTGCCAGCACCGAAGTTACTGGCTACACCTTC.

V gene TRBV5-6 combines with J gene TRBJ2-1; 10 positions agree with TRBD2. The CDR3 spans 15 residues. In germline, CDR1 is SGHDT, CDR2 YYEEEE. The trim removed 3 bases at V and 8 bases at J, leaving 8 bases unmatched. This CDR3 reads CASSSLAGGPDEQFF. The CDR3 DNA sequence: TGTGCCAGCAGCTCCTTAGCGGGAGGCCCGGATGAGCAGTTCTTC. The variable domain in full, with the rest retrieved from reference TRBV5-6 and TRBJ2-1, is DAGVTQSPTHLIKTRGQQVTLRCSPKSGHDTVSWYQQALGQGPQFIFQYYEEEERQRGNFPDRFSGHQFPNYSSELNVNALLLGDSALYLCASSSLAGGPDEQFFGPGTRLTVL.

The chain couples TRBV9 to TRBJ2-5; 7 bases are a match to TRBD2. This CDR3 is built from 16 residues. Unmatched junction bases numbered 10, after V lost 0 bases and J lost 5 bases. Germline values: CDR1 SGDLS, CDR2 YYNGEE. CDR3 loop: CASSVDPGGVSETQYF. DNA of the CDR3: TGTGCCAGCAGCGTAGATCCGGGAGGCGTTTCGGAGACCCAGTACTTC.